This entry lists 3 T cell receptor beta chains sequenced from one sample in a study of a mutant IDH1 vaccine in newly diagnosed glioma. Using immunoSEQ multiplex PCR, the repertoire was profiled, and TCRdb retains in-frame clones only, with some absent. Counted here are 52,000 or so clones, 80% to 85% occurring once; the ten biggest clones make up over 7%. Documented time point: week 23, last vaccination. Every vaccine dose comprised 300 ug of mutant IDH1 20-mer peptide plus topical imiquimod. What these receptors recognize is not known. The material was PBMCs, obtained from a glioma patient whose treatment included an IDH1 peptide vaccine. These receptors were obtained from a woman between 40 and 50 years old with glioma. Some clones in this sample may be carry-over from other donors' samples.

This clone is a singleton in its sample. This chain uses TRBV6-5 with TRBJ2-7, with a possible D match to TRBD2 (7 bases). V was shortened by 7 bases and J by 7 bases, with 14 bases between the two germline ends. Germline V gene lookup returns CDR1 MNHEY and CDR2 SVGAGI. The CDR3 spans 12 residues. CDR3: CASTRGGGEQYF. CDR3 nucleotides: TGTGCCAGCACTAGGGGAGGGGGGGAGCAGTACTTC.

The rearrangement links TRBV25-1 to TRBJ1-1, with a possible D match to TRBD1 (5 bases). Per the germline V gene, CDR1 is MGHDK and CDR2 is SYGVNS. Trimming cost V 4 bases and J 7 bases, with 13 bases left between them. This CDR3 is built from 13 residues. CDR3: CASSGRGWSEAFF. Here the CDR3 DNA reads TGTGCCAGCAGTGGAAGGGGCTGGAGTGAAGCTTTCTTT.

V is TRBV5-4 and J is TRBJ2-7; D may be TRBD2 (5 bases). Per germline, CDR1 SGHNT and CDR2 YYREEE (reference sequence). Trimming shortened V by 2 bases and J by 3 bases, and 9 bases separated the two germline ends. The CDR3 contains 13 residues. CDR3 loop: CASSLGGGYEQYF. CDR3 in DNA: TGTGCCAGCAGCTTAGGAGGTGGCTACGAGCAGTACTTC.